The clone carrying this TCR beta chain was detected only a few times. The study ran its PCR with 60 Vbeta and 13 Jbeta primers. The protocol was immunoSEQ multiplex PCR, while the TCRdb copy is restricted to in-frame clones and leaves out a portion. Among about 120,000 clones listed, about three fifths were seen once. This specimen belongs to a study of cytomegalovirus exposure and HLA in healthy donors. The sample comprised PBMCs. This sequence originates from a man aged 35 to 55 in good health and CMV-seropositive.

The DNA of the CDR3 is TGTGCCAGCAGTTACTCATTCCCGGGGAGGGGTTACGAGCAGTACTTC. Residues: CASSYSFPGRGYEQYF. The chain couples TRBV6-5 to TRBJ2-7, with 7 bases that match TRBD2. The CDR3 has 16 residues. V lost 0 bases to trimming and J lost 4 bases; unmatched junction nucleotides: 9. CDR1 is MNHEY and CDR2 is SVGAGI in the germline V gene.